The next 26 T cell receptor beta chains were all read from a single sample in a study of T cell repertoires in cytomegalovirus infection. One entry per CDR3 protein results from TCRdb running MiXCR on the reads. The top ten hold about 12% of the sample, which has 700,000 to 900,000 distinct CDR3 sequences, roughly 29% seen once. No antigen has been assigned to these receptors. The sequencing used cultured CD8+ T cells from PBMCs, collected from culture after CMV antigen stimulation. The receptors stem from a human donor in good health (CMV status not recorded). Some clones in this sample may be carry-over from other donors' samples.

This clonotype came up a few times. The CDR3 spells CSARDQVNSGNTIYF. The CDR3, as DNA: TGCAGTGCTAGAGACCAGGTCAACTCTGGAAACACCATATATTTT. The chain employs TRBV20-1 and TRBJ1-3; D is uncertain. Germline values: CDR1 DFQATT, CDR2 SNEGSKA (reference sequence). Between the trimmed V and J ends, which lost 0 bases and 0 bases, there was a span of 9 bases. The CDR3 is 15 residues long.

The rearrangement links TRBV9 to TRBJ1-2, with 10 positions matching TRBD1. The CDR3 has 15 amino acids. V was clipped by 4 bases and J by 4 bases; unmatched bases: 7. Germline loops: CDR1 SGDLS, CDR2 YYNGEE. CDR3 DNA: TGTGCCAGCAGCCCCCGGGACAGGGGACCCTATGGCTACACCTTC. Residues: CASSPRDRGPYGYTF.

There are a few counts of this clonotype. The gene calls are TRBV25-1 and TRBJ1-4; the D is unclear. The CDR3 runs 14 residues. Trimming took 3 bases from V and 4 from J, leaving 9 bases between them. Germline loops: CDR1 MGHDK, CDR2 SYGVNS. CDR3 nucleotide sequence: TGTGCCAGCAGTGAGTTCCGTCTTAATGAAAAACTGTTTTTT. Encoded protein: CASSEFRLNEKLFF.

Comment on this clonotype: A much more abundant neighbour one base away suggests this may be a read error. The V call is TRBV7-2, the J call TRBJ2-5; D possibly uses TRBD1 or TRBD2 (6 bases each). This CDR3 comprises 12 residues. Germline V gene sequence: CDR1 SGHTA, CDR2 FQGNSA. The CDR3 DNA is TGTGCCAGCTGCTTAGATTACGGGGGCCTCGGCTTC. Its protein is CASCLDYGGLGF.

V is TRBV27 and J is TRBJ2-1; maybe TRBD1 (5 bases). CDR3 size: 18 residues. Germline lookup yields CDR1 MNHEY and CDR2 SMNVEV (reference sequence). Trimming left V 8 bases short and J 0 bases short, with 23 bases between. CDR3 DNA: TGTGCCAGCCTAAGGGGAACCCCTCTGGCGAGCTCCTACAATGAGCAGTTCTTC. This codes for CASLRGTPLASSYNEQFF.

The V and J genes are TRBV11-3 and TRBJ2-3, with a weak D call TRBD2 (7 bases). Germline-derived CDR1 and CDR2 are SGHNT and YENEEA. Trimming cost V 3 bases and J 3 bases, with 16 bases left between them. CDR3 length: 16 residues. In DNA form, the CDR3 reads TGTGCCAGCAGCTTGTGGGAGGGGGGAAGGACAGATACGCAGTATTTT. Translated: CASSLWEGGRTDTQYF.

In DNA, the CDR3 is TGTGCCAGCAGCTCGACAGGGGAAGAACCCTACAATGAGCAGTTCTTC. As protein: CASSSTGEEPYNEQFF. The chain combines TRBV5-6 with TRBJ2-1; 8 positions agree with TRBD1. Germline-derived CDR1 and CDR2 are SGHDT and YYEEEE. The CDR3 length is 16 residues. J was trimmed by 2 bases and V by 3 bases; bases with no gene match: 7.

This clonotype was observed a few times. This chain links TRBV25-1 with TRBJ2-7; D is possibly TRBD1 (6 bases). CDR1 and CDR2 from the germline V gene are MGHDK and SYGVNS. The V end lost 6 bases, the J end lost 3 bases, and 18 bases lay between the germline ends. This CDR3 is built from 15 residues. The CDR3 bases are TGTGCCAGCAGCCGTCAGACAGGTTACCTCTACGAGCAGTACTTC. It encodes CASSRQTGYLYEQYF.

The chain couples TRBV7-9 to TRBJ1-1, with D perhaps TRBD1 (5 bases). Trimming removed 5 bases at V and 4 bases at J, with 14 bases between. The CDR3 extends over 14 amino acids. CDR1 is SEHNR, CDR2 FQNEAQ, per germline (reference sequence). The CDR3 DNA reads TGTGCCAGCAGCCGGTTTGGGGGGGGCACTGAAGCTTTCTTT. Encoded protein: CASSRFGGGTEAFF.

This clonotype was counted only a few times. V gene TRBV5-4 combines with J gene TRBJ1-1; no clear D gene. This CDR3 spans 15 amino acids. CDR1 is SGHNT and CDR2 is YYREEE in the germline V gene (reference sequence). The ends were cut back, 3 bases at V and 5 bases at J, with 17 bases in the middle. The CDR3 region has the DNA TGTGCCAGCAGCTCCGGCGAGCTGCGGCGGACTGAAGCTTTCTTT. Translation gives CASSSGELRRTEAFF.

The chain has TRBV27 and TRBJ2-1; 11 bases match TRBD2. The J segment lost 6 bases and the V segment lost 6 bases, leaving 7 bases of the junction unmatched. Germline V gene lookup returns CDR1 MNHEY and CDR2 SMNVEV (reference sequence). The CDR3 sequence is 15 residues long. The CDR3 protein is CASRISGGAGNEQFF. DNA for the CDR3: TGTGCCAGCAGGATTAGCGGGGGGGCCGGCAATGAGCAGTTCTTC.

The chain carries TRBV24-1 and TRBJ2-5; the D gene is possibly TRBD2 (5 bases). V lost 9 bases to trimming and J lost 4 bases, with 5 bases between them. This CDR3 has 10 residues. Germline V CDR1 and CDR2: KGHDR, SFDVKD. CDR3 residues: CATEGETQYF. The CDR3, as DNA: TGTGCCACCGAGGGAGAGACCCAGTACTTC.

In nucleotides, the CDR3 is TGTGCCAGTACTGAACTCTGGAGCACAGATACGCAGTATTTT. As protein: CASTELWSTDTQYF. The V and J genes are TRBV19 and TRBJ2-3; no firm D call. The CDR3 is 14 residues long. The V gene lost 7 bases and the J gene lost 0 bases, with 11 bases spanning the gap. Per germline, CDR1 LNHDA and CDR2 SQIVND (reference sequence).

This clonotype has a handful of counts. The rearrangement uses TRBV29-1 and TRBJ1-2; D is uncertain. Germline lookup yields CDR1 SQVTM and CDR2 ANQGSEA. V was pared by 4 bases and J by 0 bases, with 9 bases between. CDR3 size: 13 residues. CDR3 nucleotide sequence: TGCAGCGTTGTTTTGCCTCCTAACTATGGCTACACCTTC. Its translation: CSVVLPPNYGYTF.

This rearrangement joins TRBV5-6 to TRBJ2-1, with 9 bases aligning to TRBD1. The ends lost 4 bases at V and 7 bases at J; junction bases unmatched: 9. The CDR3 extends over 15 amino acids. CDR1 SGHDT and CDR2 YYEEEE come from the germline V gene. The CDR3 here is CASSQPGQGLNEQFF. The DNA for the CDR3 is TGTGCCAGCAGCCAACCGGGACAGGGATTAAATGAGCAGTTCTTC.

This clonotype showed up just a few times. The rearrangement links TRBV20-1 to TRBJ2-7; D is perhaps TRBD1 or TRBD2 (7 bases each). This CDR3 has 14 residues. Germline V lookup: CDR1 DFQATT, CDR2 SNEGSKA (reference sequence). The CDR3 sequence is CSASGGGAPYEQYV. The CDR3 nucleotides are TGCAGCGCTAGCGGAGGGGGCGCACCCTACGAGCAGTACGTC.

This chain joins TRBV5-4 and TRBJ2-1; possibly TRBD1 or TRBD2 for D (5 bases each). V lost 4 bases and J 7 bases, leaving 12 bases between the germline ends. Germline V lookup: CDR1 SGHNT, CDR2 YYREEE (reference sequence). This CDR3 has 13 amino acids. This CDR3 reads CASSPGPPNEQFF. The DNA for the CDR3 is TGTGCCAGCAGCCCGGGACCCCCAAATGAGCAGTTCTTC.

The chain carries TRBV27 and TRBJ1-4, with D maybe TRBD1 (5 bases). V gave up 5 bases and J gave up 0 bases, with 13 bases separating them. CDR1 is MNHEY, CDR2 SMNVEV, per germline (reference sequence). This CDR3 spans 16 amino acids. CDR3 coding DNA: TGTGCCAGCAGTGCCACAGGAAAAACAACTAATGAAAAACTGTTTTTT. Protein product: CASSATGKTTNEKLFF.

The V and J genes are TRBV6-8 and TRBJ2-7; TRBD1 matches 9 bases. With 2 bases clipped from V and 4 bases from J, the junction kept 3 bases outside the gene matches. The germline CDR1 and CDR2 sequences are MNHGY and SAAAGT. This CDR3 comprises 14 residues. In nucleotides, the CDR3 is TGTGCCAGCAGTTACACACAGGGGGCTTACGAGCAGTACGTC. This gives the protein CASSYTQGAYEQYV.

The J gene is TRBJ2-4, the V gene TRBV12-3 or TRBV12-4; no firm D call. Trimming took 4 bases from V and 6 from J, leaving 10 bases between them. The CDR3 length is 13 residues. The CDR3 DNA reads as TGTGCCAGCAGTTGGGCCCCTAGAAACATTCAGTACTTC. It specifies CASSWAPRNIQYF.

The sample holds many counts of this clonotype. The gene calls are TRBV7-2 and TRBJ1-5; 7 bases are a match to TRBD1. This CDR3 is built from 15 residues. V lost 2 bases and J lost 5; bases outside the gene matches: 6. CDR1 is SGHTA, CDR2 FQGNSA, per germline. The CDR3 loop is CASSLRQGIDQPQHF. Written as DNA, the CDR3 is TGTGCCAGCAGCTTACGACAGGGAATCGATCAGCCCCAGCATTTT. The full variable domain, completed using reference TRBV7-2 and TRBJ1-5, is GAGVSQSPSNKVTEKGKDVELRCDPISGHTALYWYRQSLGQGLEFLIYFQGNSAPDKSGLPSDRFSAERTGGSVSTLTIQRTQQEDSAVYLCASSLRQGIDQPQHFGDGTRLSIL.

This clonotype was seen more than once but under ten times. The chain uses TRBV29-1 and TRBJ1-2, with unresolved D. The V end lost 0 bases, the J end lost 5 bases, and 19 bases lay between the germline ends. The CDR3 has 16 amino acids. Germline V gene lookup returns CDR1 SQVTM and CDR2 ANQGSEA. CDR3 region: CSVEDRQSEKGYGYTF. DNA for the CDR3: TGCAGCGTTGAAGATCGGCAGTCAGAAAAAGGATATGGCTACACCTTC.

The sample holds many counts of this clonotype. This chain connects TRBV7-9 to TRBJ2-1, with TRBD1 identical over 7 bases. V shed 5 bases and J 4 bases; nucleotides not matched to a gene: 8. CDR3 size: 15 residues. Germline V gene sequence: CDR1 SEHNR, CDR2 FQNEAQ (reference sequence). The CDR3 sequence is CASSPRQGSYNEQFF. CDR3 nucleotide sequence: TGTGCCAGCAGCCCCCGACAGGGATCGTACAATGAGCAGTTCTTC.

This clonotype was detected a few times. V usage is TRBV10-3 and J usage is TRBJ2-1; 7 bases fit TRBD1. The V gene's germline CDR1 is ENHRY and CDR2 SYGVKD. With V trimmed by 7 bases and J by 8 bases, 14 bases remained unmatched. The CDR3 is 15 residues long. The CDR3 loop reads CAINVPGQPDDEQFF. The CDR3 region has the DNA TGTGCCATCAATGTTCCGGGACAGCCCGACGATGAGCAGTTCTTC.

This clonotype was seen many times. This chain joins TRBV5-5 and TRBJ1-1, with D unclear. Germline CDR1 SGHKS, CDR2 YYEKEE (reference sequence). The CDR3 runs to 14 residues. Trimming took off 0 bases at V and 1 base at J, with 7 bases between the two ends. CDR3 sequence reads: CASSLDVSNTEAFF. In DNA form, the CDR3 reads TGTGCCAGCAGCTTGGATGTATCGAACACTGAAGCTTTCTTT.

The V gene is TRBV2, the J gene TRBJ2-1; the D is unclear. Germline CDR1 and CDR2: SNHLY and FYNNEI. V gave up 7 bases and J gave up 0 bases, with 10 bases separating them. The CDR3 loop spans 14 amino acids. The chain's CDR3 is CASTTESSYNEQFF. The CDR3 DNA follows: TGTGCCAGCACCACCGAGAGCTCCTACAATGAGCAGTTCTTC.